This entry lists 8 T cell receptor beta chains sequenced from one sample in a study of CD8+ T cells in alopecia areata. TCR sequencing used cDNA made by reverse transcription of extracted RNA. Using immunoSEQ multiplex PCR, the repertoire was profiled, and TCRdb retains in-frame clones only, with some absent. Of hundreds of thousands of clones listed, about 62% were seen once; the top ten hold around 0.92%. Treatment noted: oral pan-JAK inhibitor, 5-10 mg twice daily. The starting material was CD4+ T cells sorted from blood, obtained around week 53, from a patient treated with tofacitinib. Every receptor here comes from a human donor with alopecia areata.

The J gene is TRBJ1-2, the V gene TRBV9; 9 bases map to TRBD1. Looked up from germline, CDR1 is SGDLS and CDR2 is YYNGEE. V shed 1 base and J 4 bases; nucleotides not matched to a gene: 8. This CDR3 is 16 amino acids long. The CDR3: CASSVRGDRESYGYTF. CDR3 coding DNA: TGTGCCAGCAGCGTAAGGGGGGACAGGGAAAGCTATGGCTACACCTTC.

This sequence joins TRBV2 and TRBJ2-7, with 7 bases fitting TRBD2. The germline V gene encodes CDR1 SNHLY and CDR2 FYNNEI. This CDR3 region has 12 residues. With 10 bases clipped from V and 0 bases from J, the junction kept 3 bases outside the gene matches. The CDR3 here is CATTSDSYEQYF. CDR3 DNA sequence: TGTGCCACCACTAGCGACTCCTACGAGCAGTACTTC.

This clone has a handful of counts. The chain links TRBV7-8 to TRBJ1-1; 7 positions agree with TRBD1. CDR1 and CDR2 from the germline V gene are SGHVS and FQNEAQ. Unmatched junction bases numbered 9, after V lost 5 bases and J lost 9 bases. The CDR3 has 13 residues. The CDR3 spells CASSILDRLQAFF. Written as DNA, the CDR3 is TGTGCCAGCAGCATCCTGGACAGGCTGCAAGCTTTCTTT. The variable domain in full, completed from reference TRBV7-8 and TRBJ1-1, reads GAGVSQSPRYKVAKRGQDVALRCDPISGHVSLFWYQQALGQGPEFLTYFQNEAQLDKSGLPSDRFFAERPEGSVSTLKIQRTQQEDSAVYLCASSILDRLQAFFGQGTRLTVV.

The chain employs TRBV11-1 and TRBJ2-7, with unresolved D. V was trimmed by 3 bases and J by 6 bases, leaving 21 bases between them. The CDR3 is 16 amino acids. Germline loops: CDR1 SGHAT, CDR2 FQDESV (reference sequence). This CDR3 reads CASSLPTPGWPGEQYF. The CDR3 coding sequence is TGTGCCAGCAGCTTGCCGACCCCCGGATGGCCTGGCGAGCAGTACTTC.

This rearrangement joins TRBV6-1 to TRBJ2-1; 9 bases agree with TRBD1. Losses at the gene ends were 4 bases for V and 8 bases for J; bases not matched to a gene: 3. The CDR3 is 13 amino acids. Germline CDR1 MNHNS, CDR2 SASEGT. The CDR3 sequence is CASSVQGAYEQFF. CDR3 DNA sequence: TGTGCCAGCAGTGTACAGGGGGCTTATGAGCAGTTCTTC.

The rearrangement uses TRBV30 and TRBJ2-7; D perhaps matches TRBD1 (5 bases). Per germline, CDR1 GTSNPN and CDR2 SVGIG (reference sequence). The CDR3 consists of 14 residues. The germline V and J ends were trimmed by 1 base and 2 bases, with 12 bases remaining between them. CDR3 in amino acids: CAWSAHAGPYEQYF. CDR3 sequence (DNA): TGTGCCTGGAGTGCACACGCAGGGCCCTACGAGCAGTACTTC.

As concerns this clone: Sequence at one end of the junction differs from germline and may be a read error. The chain is built from TRBV5-1 and TRBJ2-1; D not certain. The CDR3 contains 14 residues. From germline, CDR1 is SGHRS and CDR2 YFSETQ. The CDR3 region is CASSRRASHNEQFF. DNA of the CDR3: TGCGCCAGCAGCCGACGGGCCTCCCACAATGAGCAGTTCTTC.

This clone was observed a few times. The V and J genes are TRBV5-1 and TRBJ2-1, with a possible D match to TRBD1 (6 bases). Per the germline V gene, CDR1 is SGHRS and CDR2 is YFSETQ. V was pared by 6 bases and J by 6 bases, with 10 bases between. The length of the CDR3 is 12 residues. This chain's CDR3 is CASNDRRNEQFF. The CDR3, as DNA: TGCGCCAGCAACGACAGGCGCAATGAGCAGTTCTTC.